Each of the 6 T cell receptor beta chains below was sequenced from the same sample in a study of T-cell memory formation after mild COVID-19 (dated by TCRdb to about 2021). The library was produced with 5' RACE. Instrument on record: Illumina NovaSeq 6000. The public reads were quality trimmed at Q25 with fastp and then assembled into clones with MiXCR by TCRdb, keeping productive beta chains. Each CDR3 protein gets just one entry, which takes the most common genes and DNA from the rows behind it. The sample yields 25,000 to 30,000 distinct CDR3 sequences; roughly 15% were counted once. More than 1.3% of the sample lies in the top ten. Material for sequencing was PBMCs or a T cell subset sorted from them (not recorded which). The receptor source for this set is an adult who had mild COVID-19 (a few samples of this study predate the infection). The sample titles of this study are shuffled in the database, so cell type and time point are left out.

V is TRBV3-1 and J is TRBJ1-6; D is undetermined. From germline, CDR1 is LGHDT and CDR2 YNNKEL (reference sequence). Trimming took 11 bases from V and 10 from J, leaving 21 bases between them. The length of the CDR3 is 14 residues. The DNA of the CDR3 is TGTGCCTCCACCAACCAGGTCATTGAGTCACCCCTCCACTTT. This gives the protein CASTNQVIESPLHF.

This clonotype was seen repeatedly, ten times or more. The rearrangement joins TRBV5-1 to TRBJ2-7; D is unresolved. Germline CDR1 reads SGHRS; CDR2 reads YFSETQ. The CDR3 has 12 amino acids. V gave up 0 bases and J gave up 3 bases, with 4 bases separating them. The CDR3 reads CASSLDGYEQYF. For the CDR3, the DNA is TGCGCCAGCAGCTTGGACGGCTACGAGCAGTACTTC.

This clonotype was picked up many times. The chain employs TRBV12-3 or TRBV12-4 and TRBJ2-1; D is possibly TRBD2 (6 bases). Trimming took 7 bases from V and 0 from J, leaving 13 bases between them. CDR3 length equals 15 residues. The CDR3 region has the DNA TGTGCCAGCATGACCGGGAGTGGCTCCTACAATGAGCAGTTCTTC. This gives the protein CASMTGSGSYNEQFF.

This clonotype was counted at least ten times. The chain links TRBV12-3 or TRBV12-4 to TRBJ2-3, with D tentatively TRBD1 or TRBD2 (5 bases each). The V and J ends lost 2 bases and 4 bases respectively, with 7 bases between them. This CDR3 spans 13 amino acids. The CDR3 sequence: CASSLRGADTQYF. The CDR3 DNA reads TGTGCCAGCAGTTTACGAGGGGCAGATACGCAGTATTTT.

The chain joins TRBV7-9 to TRBJ1-2; D call uncertain. This CDR3 is built from 16 residues. V was clipped by 5 bases and J by 0 bases, with 16 bases between them. The V gene's germline CDR1 is SEHNR and CDR2 FQNEAQ (reference sequence). CDR3 nucleotides: TGTGCCAGCAGCCCCTCCAGTGGGTCAGCTAACTATGGCTACACCTTC. Its protein product is CASSPSSGSANYGYTF.

This clonotype was seen ten or more times. J is TRBJ1-6 and V is TRBV12-3 or TRBV12-4; D perhaps matches TRBD1 (6 bases). V lost 4 bases to trimming and J lost 2 bases, with 12 bases between them. The CDR3 has 16 amino acids. CDR3 nucleotide sequence: TGTGCCAGCAGTTCAAGAGGACAGACCTATAATTCACCCCTCCACTTT. Amino acid sequence: CASSSRGQTYNSPLHF.